The 13 T cell receptor beta chains reported below all come from one sample, sequenced in a study of T-cell memory formation after mild COVID-19. TCRdb reprocessed the 5' RACE reads with MiXCR, giving one entry per CDR3 protein. This sample has 85,000 to 130,000 distinct CDR3 sequences, with around 11% found just once. The sequenced material came from PBMCs or a T cell subset sorted from them (not recorded which). These receptors were obtained from an adult woman who had mild COVID-19 (a few samples of this study predate the infection). Cell type and time point are not known.

This clonotype turned up a few times. This chain uses TRBV14 with TRBJ2-1; no clear D. CDR1 and CDR2 from the germline V gene are SGHDN and FVKESK. The CDR3 runs 13 residues. V dropped 3 bases and J dropped 4 bases, with 7 bases sitting between them. CDR3 nucleotide sequence: TGTGCCAGCAGCCAGGAGTTTTACAATGAGCAGTTCTTC. As protein: CASSQEFYNEQFF. The variable domain in full, with the rest retrieved from reference TRBV14 and TRBJ2-1, is EAGVTQFPSHSVIEKGQTVTLRCDPISGHDNLYWYRRVMGKEIKFLLHFVKESKQDESGMPNNRFLAERTGGTYSTLKVQPAELEDSGVYFCASSQEFYNEQFFGPGTRLTVL.

The rearrangement links TRBV6-1 to TRBJ2-1; D is possibly TRBD1 (7 bases). Germline loops: CDR1 MNHNS, CDR2 SASEGT. The V and J ends lost 6 bases and 0 bases respectively, with 12 bases between them. CDR3 length: 15 amino acids. CDR3 DNA sequence: TGTGCCAGCAGGGAGGGACAGCACTCCTACAATGAGCAGTTCTTC. Its protein is CASREGQHSYNEQFF.

The chain employs TRBV9 and TRBJ2-1, with D maybe TRBD1 (6 bases). V was trimmed by 5 bases and J by 7 bases, leaving 19 bases between them. CDR3 length: 15 amino acids. Germline-derived CDR1 and CDR2 are SGDLS and YYNGEE. CDR3 coding DNA: TGTGCCAGCAGAGTAAGGGCAGGGGCAGGGAATGAGCAGTTCTTC. Its translation: CASRVRAGAGNEQFF.

The chain links TRBV7-6 to TRBJ2-3; maybe TRBD2 (7 bases). The CDR3 runs 15 residues. Trimming cost V 0 bases and J 4 bases, with 11 bases left between them. From germline, CDR1 is SGHVS and CDR2 FNYEAQ. The CDR3 nucleotides are TGTGCCAGCAGCTTAGCGGGGGGGCTCGCAGATACGCAGTATTTT. It is translated as CASSLAGGLADTQYF.

The table lists this clonotype with a few counts. The chain employs TRBV19 and TRBJ1-1, with TRBD1 as a possible D gene (6 bases). The CDR3 is 13 residues long. Germline assignment: CDR1 LNHDA and CDR2 SQIVND (reference sequence). Trimming pared 5 bases from V and 6 bases from J, leaving 13 bases between. CDR3 sequence (DNA): TGTGCCAGTAGTGACAGGACGTCGGCTGAAGCTTTCTTT. Encoded protein: CASSDRTSAEAFF.

The V and J genes are TRBV29-1 and TRBJ2-7; a weak D match, TRBD1 (6 bases). Germline V gene data show CDR1 as SQVTM and CDR2 as ANQGSEA. CDR3 length equals 15 residues. The V and J ends lost 2 bases and 0 bases respectively, with 14 bases between them. CDR3 region: CSVESRDTSSYEQYF. The CDR3, as DNA: TGCAGCGTTGAAAGCCGGGACACGAGCTCCTACGAGCAGTACTTC.

V and J are TRBV4-1 and TRBJ2-1; maybe TRBD1 (6 bases). V shed 2 bases and J shed 7 bases, with 6 bases lying between them. Germline values: CDR1 MGHRA, CDR2 YSYEKL. This CDR3 comprises 12 residues. For the CDR3, the DNA is TGCGCCAGCAGCCAACAGGGGAATGAGCAGTTCTTC. It yields the protein CASSQQGNEQFF.

The V call is TRBV24-1, the J call TRBJ2-5; possible D gene TRBD1, 5 bases. Trimming stripped 4 bases from V and 1 base from J, with 6 bases between. The length of the CDR3 is 13 residues. Germline V gives CDR1 KGHDR, CDR2 SFDVKD. The CDR3 bases are TGTGCCACCAGTGAAAGGGGCCAAGAGACCCAGTACTTC. Translation: CATSERGQETQYF.

The genes are TRBV4-1 and TRBJ2-7; maybe TRBD1 (5 bases). Trimming removed 3 bases from V and 0 bases from J, with 9 bases in between. CDR3 length equals 14 residues. CDR1 and CDR2 from the germline V gene are MGHRA and YSYEKL. CDR3 DNA sequence: TGCGCCAGCAGCCAGGCGGACACCTCCTACGAGCAGTACTTC. It codes for CASSQADTSYEQYF.

This clonotype has only a few counts. This chain uses TRBV15 with TRBJ2-2, with 8 bases fitting TRBD1. Germline loops: CDR1 LNHNV, CDR2 YYDKDF (reference sequence). The CDR3 extends over 15 amino acids. The V segment lost 3 bases and the J segment 13 bases; nucleotides outside the gene matches: 13. The CDR3 is CATSRSGQGPQGLFF. DNA of the CDR3: TGTGCCACCAGCAGGTCTGGACAGGGTCCCCAGGGGCTGTTTTTT.

The chain carries TRBV20-1 and TRBJ2-7; D is unresolved. The CDR3 consists of 13 residues. The V gene's germline CDR1 is DFQATT and CDR2 SNEGSKA (reference sequence). Trimming removed 3 bases at V and 2 bases at J, with 11 bases between. As DNA, the CDR3 is TGCAGTGCTAGTTTGGCGTCAGCCTACGAGCAGTACTTC. Translating it yields CSASLASAYEQYF.

This clonotype appeared a few times. In nucleotides, the CDR3 is TGTGCCAGCAATCGACCAGCGCCTGCCTACGAGCAGTACTTC. Amino acids: CASNRPAPAYEQYF. The chain links TRBV6-2 or TRBV6-3 to TRBJ2-7, with D uncertain. CDR1 and CDR2 (germline): MNHEY, SVGEGT. V was shortened by 7 bases and J by 2 bases, with 15 bases between the two germline ends. This CDR3 is 14 amino acids long.

The chain recombines TRBV27 with TRBJ2-2; D is uncertain. The CDR3 has 13 residues. Looked up from germline, CDR1 is MNHEY and CDR2 is SMNVEV (reference sequence). V lost 4 bases and J 1 base, leaving 4 bases between the germline ends. CDR3 sequence (DNA): TGTGCCAGCAGTTGGGTGAACACCGGGGAGCTGTTTTTT. It yields the protein CASSWVNTGELFF.